One T cell receptor (beta chain) is described in this entry. Via MiXCR, TCRdb re-called the 5' RACE reads, giving one row per CDR3 protein. This table holds roughly 23,000 distinct CDR3 sequences, 30% found once. Germline lookup yields CDR1 SQVTM and CDR2 ANQGSEA. CDR3 length: 15 amino acids. With 4 bases removed from V and 1 base from J, the gap between germline ends came to 17 bases. Sequenced input: tumor-infiltrating naive CD4+ T cells sorted from the breast tumor. Subset of the sample: naive CD4+ T cells, CD4+CD45RA+CD25-. The genes are TRBV29-1 and TRBJ2-7, with a possible D match to TRBD2 (6 bases). This clonotype was sampled from a female donor with breast cancer. CDR3 sequence reads: CSVAPGVAHSYEQYF. In DNA, the CDR3 is TGCAGCGTTGCTCCGGGAGTAGCGCATTCCTACGAGCAGTACTTC.